This T cell receptor (beta chain) was recorded in a study of blood T cell repertoires in COVID-19. Overall study context: Italy, Spain and the United States were the sources of the convalescent and acute COVID-19 samples. The analysed material was cDNA or gDNA that came from T cells, B-cell-depleted T cells, or PBMCs.

Per the authors' pipeline: Estimation of nucleated cell counts was performed using reference gene primer amplification. TCRdb's table, derived via immunoSEQ multiplex PCR, lists solely in-frame clones and lacks some. D and trimming were read from the DNA, whereas the V and J calls and clone size are those reported in that table. The table records 300,000 to 500,000 clones, roughly 90% of them present only once. The CDR3 covers 13 residues. V lost 6 bases to trimming and J lost 8 bases; unmatched junction nucleotides: 5. Germline values: CDR1 MNHEY, CDR2 SVGAGI. Sequencing input: PBMCs or T cells enriched from blood (not recorded which). The clonotype originates from a woman in her 30s with acute COVID-19. The V and J genes are TRBV6-5 and TRBJ1-4, with TRBD1 identical over 8 bases. Written as DNA, the CDR3 is TGTGCCAGCAGAGGACAGGGTTGGGAAAAACTGTTTTTT. It specifies CASRGQGWEKLFF.